This TCR beta chain was recovered during a study of cytomegalovirus exposure and HLA in healthy donors. Germline V gene lookup returns CDR1 MNHEY and CDR2 SVGAGI. The junction had 8 bases not matched to a gene; V was cut back by 7 bases and J by 7 bases. This CDR3 region has 13 residues. PCR involved 60 Vbeta and 13 Jbeta primers. Generated by immunoSEQ multiplex PCR, the TCRdb table keeps only in-frame clones and is missing some. The sample lists 100,000 to 150,000 clones, roughly 10% occurring once. Regarding the study as a whole: For presence/absence analyses, sequencing depth was assumed to be roughly uniform across donors.

This clone has only a few counts. The antigen is unknown. The chain has TRBV6-5 and TRBJ1-2; TRBD1 matches 8 bases. This TCR was recovered from a woman aged 18-29 years in good health and CMV-seropositive. The sample was PBMCs. The CDR3 loop is CASKTGAEGGYTF. The CDR3, as DNA: TGTGCCAGCAAGACAGGGGCCGAGGGTGGCTACACCTTC.